The TCR beta chain under discussion was sequenced for a study of CD8 T cells in Susac syndrome. The patients who served as multiple sclerosis controls were treatment-naive and had stable or active relapsing-remitting disease that fulfilled the revised McDonald criteria. FACS was used to enrich TEMRA cells, whereas the CD8+ and CD4+ T cells were obtained by negative isolation. The RNA input was roughly 0.45 to 1 ug, and it was reverse transcribed with random hexamers. With immunoSEQ multiplex PCR, TCR beta CDR3 was amplified across 54 Vbeta and 13 Jbeta. TCRdb independently ran MiXCR on the immunoSEQ multiplex PCR reads; one entry per CDR3 protein. Among a few hundred thousand distinct CDR3 sequences, 95% were seen once, and the ten largest hold 0.07% to 0.095%. Trimming pared 7 bases from V and 8 bases from J, leaving 19 bases between. CDR3 length: 15 amino acids. Per the germline V gene, CDR1 is SGHRS and CDR2 is YFSETQ.

The gene calls are TRBV5-1 and TRBJ1-6; perhaps TRBD1 as D (6 bases). Sequenced sample: CD4+ T cells from PBMCs. The TCR originated in a human donor with multiple sclerosis. CDR3 residues: CASGRTDLRDSPLHF. CDR3 nucleotide sequence: TGCGCCAGCGGCCGGACAGACTTAAGGGATTCACCCCTCCACTTT.